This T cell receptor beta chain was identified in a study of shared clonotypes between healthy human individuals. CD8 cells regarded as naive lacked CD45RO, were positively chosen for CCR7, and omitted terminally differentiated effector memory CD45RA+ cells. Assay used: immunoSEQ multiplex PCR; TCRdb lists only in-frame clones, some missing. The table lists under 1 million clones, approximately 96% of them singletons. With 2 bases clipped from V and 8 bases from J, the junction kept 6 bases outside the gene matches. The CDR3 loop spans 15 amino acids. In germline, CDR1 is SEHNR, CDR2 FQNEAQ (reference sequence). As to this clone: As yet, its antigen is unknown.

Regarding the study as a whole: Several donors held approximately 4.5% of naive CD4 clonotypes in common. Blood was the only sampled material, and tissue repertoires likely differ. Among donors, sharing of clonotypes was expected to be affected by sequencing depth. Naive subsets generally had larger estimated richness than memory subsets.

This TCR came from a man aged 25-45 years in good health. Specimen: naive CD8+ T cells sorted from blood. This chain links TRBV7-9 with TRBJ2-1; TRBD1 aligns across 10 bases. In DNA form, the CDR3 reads TGTGCCAGCAGCTTACGGGACAGGGGAGAGGATGAGCAGTTCTTC. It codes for CASSLRDRGEDEQFF.